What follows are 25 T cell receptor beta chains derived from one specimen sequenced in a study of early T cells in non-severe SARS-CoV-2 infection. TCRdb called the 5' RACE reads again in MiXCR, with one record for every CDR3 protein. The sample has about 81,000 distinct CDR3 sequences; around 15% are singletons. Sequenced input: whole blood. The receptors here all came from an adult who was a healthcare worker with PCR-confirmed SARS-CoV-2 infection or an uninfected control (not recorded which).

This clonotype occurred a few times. In DNA, the CDR3 is TGTGCCAGCAGTCCTACAGGGATCTATGGCTACACCTTC. Protein: CASSPTGIYGYTF. V usage is TRBV28 and J usage is TRBJ1-2; TRBD1 is a possible D gene (6 bases). Germline V gene sequence: CDR1 MDHEN, CDR2 SYDVKM. V lost 5 bases, J lost 4 bases, and 11 bases lay in between. This CDR3 spans 13 amino acids.

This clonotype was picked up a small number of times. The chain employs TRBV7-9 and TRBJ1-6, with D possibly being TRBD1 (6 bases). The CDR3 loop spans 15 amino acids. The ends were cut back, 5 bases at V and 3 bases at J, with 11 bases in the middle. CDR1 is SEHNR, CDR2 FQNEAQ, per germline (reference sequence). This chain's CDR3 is CASSPRQDYNSPLHF. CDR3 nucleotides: TGTGCCAGCAGCCCGAGACAGGACTATAATTCACCCCTCCACTTT.

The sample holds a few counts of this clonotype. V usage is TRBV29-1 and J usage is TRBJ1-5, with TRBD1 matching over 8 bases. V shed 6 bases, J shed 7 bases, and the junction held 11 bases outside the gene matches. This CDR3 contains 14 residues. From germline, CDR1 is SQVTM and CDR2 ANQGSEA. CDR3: CSVSPGQGIQPQHF. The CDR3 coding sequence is TGCAGCGTCTCCCCAGGACAGGGAATACAGCCCCAGCATTTT.

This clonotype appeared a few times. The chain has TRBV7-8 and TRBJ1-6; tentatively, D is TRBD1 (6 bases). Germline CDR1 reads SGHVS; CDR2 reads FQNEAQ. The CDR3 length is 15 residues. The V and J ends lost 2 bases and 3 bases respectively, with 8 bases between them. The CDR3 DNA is TGTGCCAGCAGCTTACAGGGGATCTATAATTCACCCCTCCACTTT. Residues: CASSLQGIYNSPLHF.

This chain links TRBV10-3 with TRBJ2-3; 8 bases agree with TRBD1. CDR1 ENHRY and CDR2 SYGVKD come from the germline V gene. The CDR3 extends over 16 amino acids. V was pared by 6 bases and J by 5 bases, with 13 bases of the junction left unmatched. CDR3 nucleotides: TGTGCCATCAGCTACTATGACAGGGGTGATGGAGATACGCAGTATTTT. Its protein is CAISYYDRGDGDTQYF.

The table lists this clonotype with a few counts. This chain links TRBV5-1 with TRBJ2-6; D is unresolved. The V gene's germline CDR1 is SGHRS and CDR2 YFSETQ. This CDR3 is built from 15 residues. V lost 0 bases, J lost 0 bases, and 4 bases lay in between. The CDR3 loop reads CASSLEASGANVLTF. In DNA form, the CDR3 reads TGCGCCAGCAGCTTGGAAGCCTCTGGGGCCAACGTCCTGACTTTC.

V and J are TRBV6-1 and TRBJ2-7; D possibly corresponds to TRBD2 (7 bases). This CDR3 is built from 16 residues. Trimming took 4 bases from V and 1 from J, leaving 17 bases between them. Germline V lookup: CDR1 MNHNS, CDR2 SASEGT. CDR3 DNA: TGTGCCAGCAGTGGAGAGGGGGGGTCTTTTTCCTACGAGCAGTACTTC. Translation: CASSGEGGSFSYEQYF.

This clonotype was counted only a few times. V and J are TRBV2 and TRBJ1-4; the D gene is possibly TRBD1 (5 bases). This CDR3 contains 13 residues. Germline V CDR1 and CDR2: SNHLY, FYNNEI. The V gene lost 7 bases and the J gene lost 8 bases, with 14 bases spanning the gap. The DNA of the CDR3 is TGTGCCAGCAACCTCATGGGGGGAGAAAAACTGTTTTTT. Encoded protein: CASNLMGGEKLFF.

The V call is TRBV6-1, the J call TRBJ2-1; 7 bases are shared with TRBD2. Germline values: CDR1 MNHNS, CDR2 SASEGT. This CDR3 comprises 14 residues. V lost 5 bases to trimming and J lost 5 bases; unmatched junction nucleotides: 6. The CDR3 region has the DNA TGTGCCAGCAGTCCATGGGGGACTAACAATGAGCAGTTCTTC. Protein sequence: CASSPWGTNNEQFF.

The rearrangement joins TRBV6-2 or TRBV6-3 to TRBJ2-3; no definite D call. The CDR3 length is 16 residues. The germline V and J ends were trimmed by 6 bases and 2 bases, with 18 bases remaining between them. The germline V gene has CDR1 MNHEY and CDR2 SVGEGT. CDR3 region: CASSRPSDGYTDTQYF. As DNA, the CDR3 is TGTGCCAGCAGCCGCCCTTCGGACGGATACACAGATACGCAGTATTTT.

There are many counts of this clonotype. CDR3 DNA sequence: TGTGCCAGCTCACCAGCAGGGAATACTGAAGCTTTCTTT. Translating gives CASSPAGNTEAFF. V usage is TRBV18 and J usage is TRBJ1-1, with D possibly matching TRBD1 (5 bases). The CDR3 is 13 residues long. V dropped 2 bases and J dropped 5 bases, with 9 bases sitting between them. Germline loops: CDR1 KGHSH, CDR2 LQKENI.

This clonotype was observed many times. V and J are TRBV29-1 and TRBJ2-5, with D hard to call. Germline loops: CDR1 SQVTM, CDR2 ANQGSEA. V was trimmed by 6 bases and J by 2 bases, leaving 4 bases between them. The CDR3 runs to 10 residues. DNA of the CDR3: TGCAGCGTGGGTCAAGAGACCCAGTACTTC. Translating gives CSVGQETQYF.

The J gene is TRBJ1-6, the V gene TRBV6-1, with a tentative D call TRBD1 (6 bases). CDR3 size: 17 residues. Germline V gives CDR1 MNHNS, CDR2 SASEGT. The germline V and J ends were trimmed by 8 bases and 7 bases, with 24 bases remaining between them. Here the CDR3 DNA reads TGTGCCAGCGGCGCCACCGGGACACTACCCGGGAATTCACCCCTCCACTTT. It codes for CASGATGTLPGNSPLHF.

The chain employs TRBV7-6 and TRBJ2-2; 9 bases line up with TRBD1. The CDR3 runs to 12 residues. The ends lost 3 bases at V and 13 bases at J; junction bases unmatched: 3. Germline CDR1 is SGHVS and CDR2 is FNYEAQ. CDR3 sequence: CASSFTGGSLFF. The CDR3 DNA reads TGTGCCAGCAGCTTTACAGGGGGCTCGCTGTTTTTT.

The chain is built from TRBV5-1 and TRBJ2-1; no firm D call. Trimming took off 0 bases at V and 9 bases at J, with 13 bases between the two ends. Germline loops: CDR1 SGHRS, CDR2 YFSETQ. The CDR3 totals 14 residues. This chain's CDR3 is CASSLVPGLGEQFF. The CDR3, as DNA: TGCGCCAGCAGCTTGGTACCGGGTTTGGGTGAGCAGTTCTTC.

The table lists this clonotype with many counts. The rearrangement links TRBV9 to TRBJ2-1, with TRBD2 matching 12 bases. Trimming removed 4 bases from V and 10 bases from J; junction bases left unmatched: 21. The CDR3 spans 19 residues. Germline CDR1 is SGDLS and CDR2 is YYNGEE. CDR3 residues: CASSPRQGRLAGGHGEQFF. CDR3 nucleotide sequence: TGTGCCAGCAGCCCCCGACAGGGTAGGCTAGCGGGGGGGCATGGGGAGCAGTTCTTC.

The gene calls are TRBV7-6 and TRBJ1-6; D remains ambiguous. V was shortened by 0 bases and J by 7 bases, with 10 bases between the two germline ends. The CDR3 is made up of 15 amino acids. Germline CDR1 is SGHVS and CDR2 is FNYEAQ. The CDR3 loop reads CASSLAHLPNSPLHF. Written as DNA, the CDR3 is TGTGCCAGCAGCTTAGCGCACCTGCCGAATTCACCCCTCCACTTT.

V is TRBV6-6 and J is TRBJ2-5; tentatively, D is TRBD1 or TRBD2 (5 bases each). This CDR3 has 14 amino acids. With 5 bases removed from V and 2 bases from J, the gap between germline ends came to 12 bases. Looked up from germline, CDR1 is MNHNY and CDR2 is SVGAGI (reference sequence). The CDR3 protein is CASSTTRGQETQYF. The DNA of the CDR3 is TGTGCCAGCAGTACCACTAGGGGACAAGAGACCCAGTACTTC.

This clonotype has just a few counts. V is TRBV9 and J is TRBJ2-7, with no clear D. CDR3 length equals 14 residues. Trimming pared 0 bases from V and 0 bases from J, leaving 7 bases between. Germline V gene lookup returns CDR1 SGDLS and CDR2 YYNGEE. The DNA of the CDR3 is TGTGCCAGCAGCGTAGGTGGGGTCTCCTACGAGCAGTACTTC. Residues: CASSVGGVSYEQYF.

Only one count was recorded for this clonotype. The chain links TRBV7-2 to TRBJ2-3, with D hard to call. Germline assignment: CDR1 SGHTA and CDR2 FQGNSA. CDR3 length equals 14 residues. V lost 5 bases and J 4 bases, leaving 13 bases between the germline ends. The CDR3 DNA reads TGTGCCAGCAGCCCGACCCGGAGCCCAGATACGCAGTATTTT. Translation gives CASSPTRSPDTQYF.

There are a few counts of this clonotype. CDR3 loop: CASSHDLQRLGTEAFF. DNA of the CDR3: TGCGCCAGCAGCCACGACCTACAACGGTTGGGTACTGAAGCTTTCTTT. The chain has TRBV5-1 and TRBJ1-1, with no clear D. The germline V gene has CDR1 SGHRS and CDR2 YFSETQ. This CDR3 region has 16 residues. V lost 4 bases to trimming and J lost 5 bases, with 21 bases between them.

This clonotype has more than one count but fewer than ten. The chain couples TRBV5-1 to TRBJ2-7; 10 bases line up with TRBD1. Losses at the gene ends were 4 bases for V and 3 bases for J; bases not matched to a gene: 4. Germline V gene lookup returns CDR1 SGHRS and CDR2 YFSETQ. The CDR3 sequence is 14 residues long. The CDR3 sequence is CASSRDRGDYEQYF. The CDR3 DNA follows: TGCGCCAGCAGCCGGGACAGGGGAGACTACGAGCAGTACTTC.

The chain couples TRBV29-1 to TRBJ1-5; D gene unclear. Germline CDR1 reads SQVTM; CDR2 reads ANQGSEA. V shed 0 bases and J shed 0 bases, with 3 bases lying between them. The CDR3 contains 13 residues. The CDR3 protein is CSVEENSNQPQHF. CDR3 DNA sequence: TGCAGCGTTGAAGAGAATAGCAATCAGCCCCAGCATTTT.

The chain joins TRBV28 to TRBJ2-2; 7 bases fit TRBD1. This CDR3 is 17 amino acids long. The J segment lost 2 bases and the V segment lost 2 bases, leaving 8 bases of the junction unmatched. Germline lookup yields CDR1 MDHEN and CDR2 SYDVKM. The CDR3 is CASSLGSQGVNTGELFF. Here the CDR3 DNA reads TGTGCCAGCAGTTTAGGTTCCCAGGGGGTAAACACCGGGGAGCTGTTTTTT.

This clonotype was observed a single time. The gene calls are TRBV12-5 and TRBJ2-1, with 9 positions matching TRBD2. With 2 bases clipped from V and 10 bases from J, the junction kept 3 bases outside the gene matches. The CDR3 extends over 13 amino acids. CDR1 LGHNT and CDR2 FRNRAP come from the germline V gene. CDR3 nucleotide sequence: TGTGCTAGTGGTTTGACTAGCGGGCCGGAGCAGTTCTTC. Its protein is CASGLTSGPEQFF.